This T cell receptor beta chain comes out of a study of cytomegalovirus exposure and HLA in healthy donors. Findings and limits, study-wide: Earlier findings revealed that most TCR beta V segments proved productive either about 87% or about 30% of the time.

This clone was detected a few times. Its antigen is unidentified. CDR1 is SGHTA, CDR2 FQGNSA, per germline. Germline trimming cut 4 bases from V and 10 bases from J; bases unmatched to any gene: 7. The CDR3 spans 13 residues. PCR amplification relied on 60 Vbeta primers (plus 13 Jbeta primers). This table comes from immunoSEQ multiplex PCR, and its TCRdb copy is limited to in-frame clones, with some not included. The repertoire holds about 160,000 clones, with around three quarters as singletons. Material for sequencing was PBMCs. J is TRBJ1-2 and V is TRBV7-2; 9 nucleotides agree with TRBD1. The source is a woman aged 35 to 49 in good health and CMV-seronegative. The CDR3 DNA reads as TGTGCCAGCAGCTCCGGGACAGGGAGATTCTACACCTTC. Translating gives CASSSGTGRFYTF. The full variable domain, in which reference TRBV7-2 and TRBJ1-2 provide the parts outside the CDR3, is GAGVSQSPSNKVTEKGKDVELRCDPISGHTALYWYRQSLGQGLEFLIYFQGNSAPDKSGLPSDRFSAERTGGSVSTLTIQRTQQEDSAVYLCASSSGTGRFYTFGSGTRLTVV.